Sequencing of this T cell receptor beta chain was carried out in a study of cytomegalovirus exposure and HLA in healthy donors. Worth noting for this clone: The antigen is not known.

Although they were nominally healthy when sampled, donors likely had unrecorded immune exposures. Study-wide results and limits: By HLA locus, TCR association rates varied in a later analysis, with DRB1 showing the most and HLA-C the fewest. Presence/absence comparisons presumed near-even sequencing depth among donors. Researchers had no immune exposure information except CMV serostatus available.

Germline loops: CDR1 MNHNS, CDR2 SASEGT. Losses at the gene ends were 6 bases for V and 5 bases for J; bases not matched to a gene: 7. CDR3 length: 14 amino acids. PCR amplification relied on 60 Vbeta primers (plus 13 Jbeta primers). The data were produced by immunoSEQ multiplex PCR, yet TCRdb's version contains in-frame clones alone and is incomplete. The sample has 150,000 to 200,000 clones; around 83% are singletons. The chain combines TRBV6-1 with TRBJ2-1; 7 nucleotides agree with TRBD2. This clonotype was sampled from a woman aged 45-65 years in good health and CMV-seropositive. Sequencing was performed on PBMCs. The CDR3 protein is CASSRGETHNEQFF. CDR3 in DNA: TGTGCCAGCAGCCGGGGGGAGACCCACAATGAGCAGTTCTTC.